What follows is one TCR beta chain and its context. Its antigen has not been determined. The record has no base qualities; no much larger clone is one base away. In total, roughly 710 healthy bone marrow donors made up the cohort. At the time of sampling, every cohort member was nominally healthy, though immune exposures that went unrecorded were likely present. The donor was CMV seropositive and was included in the group of about 290 seropositive cohort members. Each donor provided a peripheral blood sample, and peripheral blood mononuclear cells were used for TCR beta sequencing. Genomic DNA was extracted from the blood cell samples with the Qiagen DNeasy Blood Extraction Kit. CDR3 length: 17 amino acids, cysteine to phenylalanine. Solely the CDR3 DNA is kept, with 51 bases framed from the first base. Compared with germline, V lacks 1 base and J lacks 6 bases; bases without a gene match: 9. CDR1 and CDR2 are read off the germline V gene (reference sequence) as SEHNR and FQNEAQ.

The library was made by the immunoSEQ multiplex PCR assay. For the multiplex PCR, a mixture combining 60 forward primers for TCR Vbeta segments and 13 reverse primers for TCR Jbeta segments was used. The CDR3 region of rearranged TCR beta genes was amplified from genomic DNA with a multiplex PCR assay. On the Illumina HiSeq System, the amplified TCR beta libraries were sequenced as 87-base-pair reads. The original pipeline was this. Across the 500 to 700 repertoires, a later analysis counted about 81 million unique TCR beta chains, roughly 11 million of which were shared by at least two donors. To remove PCR and sequencing errors, raw reads were error-corrected and collapsed into unique sequences using a nearest-neighbor algorithm that merged closely related sequences. Alignment of CDR3 sequences to IMGT reference sequences was used to assign V, D and J gene segments. For a sequence to be retained, a match of at least six nucleotides to both a V gene segment and a J gene segment was required. A rearrangement was called productive if the CDR3 had no stop codons and remained in frame with V and J, and every other rearrangement was called non-productive. Following IMGT convention, CDR3 was defined as the stretch from the second conserved V-encoded cysteine up to the conserved J-encoded phenylalanine. The earlier analysis of about 640 of the donors excluded any sequence lacking an unambiguous match to a single V gene segment. An earlier analysis of a few hundred of the donors called V segments functional above 56.7% productive rearrangements and segregating when the between-donor standard deviation exceeded 5%. A statistical classification framework was developed to diagnose cytomegalovirus status using the catalog of TCR beta chain sequences. In a later analysis, V and J genes were assigned by comparing TCR nucleotide sequences against IMGT/GENE-DB human TR gene sequences. A later analysis assigned CDR3 sequences and most-parsimonious VDJ recombination scenarios with the TCRdist pipeline. In a later analysis, every TCR beta chain was defined by the combination of its CDR3 amino acid sequence and its V-gene family, and reads without a unique V-gene family were dropped. A later analysis removed 550 to 700 highly shared, low-generation-probability nucleotide sequences to deal with suspected cross-contamination and a sequencing artifact. In a later analysis, a clonal expansion index was calculated for each public chain from normalized within-repertoire ranks of inferred template counts. In a later analysis, generation probabilities were computed using a VDJ recombination model fitted to out-of-frame rearrangements, and the results were checked against IGoR. In a later analysis, TCR-TCR, TCR-HLA and TCR-CMV co-occurrence was scored with hypergeometric tests, and a repertoire-size bias correction was applied to TCR pairs. In a later analysis, false discovery rates were estimated by permuting HLA or CMV assignments 20 times. In a later analysis, co-occurring TCRs were grouped with DBSCAN, and TCRdist sequence similarity was added when clustering was performed within HLA-allele-positive subsets. Co-occurrence clustering excluded repertoires with fewer than 30,000 or more than 120,000 public chains, plus five with anomalous nucleotide sharing. TCRdb carries this immuneACCESS record with in-frame sequences only. Its versions omit some clonotypes, under half of them owing to an unresolved V gene in the studies checked, with the rest unexplained. That table is the source of V, J and clone size, and D and trimming were worked out from the DNA. Counted in this sample were about 120,000 clones; over 65% of them appeared once. Approximately 2.5% of the sample comes from the top ten.

The sample comes from a study of cytomegalovirus exposure and HLA in healthy donors (dated by TCRdb to about 2017). Background for the entire study: In an earlier analysis of around 540 of the donors, 276 Gb of sequence data and 100 million or so unique TCR beta sequences from roughly 200 million T cells were reported. Rather than using new phenotypic data, the later analysis identified candidate immune exposures from TCR beta sequences and from how often those sequences occurred across donors. In addition to the first cohort of 666 subjects, a separate validation cohort of 130 or so different subjects was used. To predict cytomegalovirus infection status, the study brought together high-throughput TCR immunosequencing, statistical association of individual TCRs with disease status, and machine learning. HLA typing covered class I and class II loci at four-digit resolution. Every repertoire in the discovery cohort had been generated on one and the same sequencing platform. A later genetic analysis used genome-wide SNP genotypes for about three fifths of the roughly 700 donors, treating that subset as a discovery cohort. The study profiled the T cell repertoires of about 640 subjects by immunosequencing and related them to cytomegalovirus serostatus. The study was designed to test whether signatures of past pathogen exposure could be identified by cataloging public T cell receptors. An early release covering just under 650 HLA-typed donors comprised about 300 gigabases of sequencing data and tens of millions of unique TCR sequences. Of the roughly 390 genotyped donors, approximately 80% were placed in the genetic ancestry cluster associated with self-reported Caucasian donors. Donor age, sex, ethnicity and CMV serostatus were compiled together with the repertoire data. The number of typed donors differed by locus: about 620-630 for A, B, C, DRB1 and DQB1; 500 to 550 for DQA1; 606 for DPA1; and approximately 450 for DPB1. Among roughly 370 genotyped donors of the cohort, an average of 235,054 unique TCR beta nucleotide sequences were sequenced per donor, roughly 18% of them non-productive. A later analysis re-examined previously published TCR beta repertoires from more than 650 donors and added high-resolution HLA genotyping to investigate patterns of TCR occurrence. To decide whether each TCR beta V gene segment behaved as functional or pseudogenic, an earlier analysis of fewer than 750 of the donors relied on high-throughput TCR beta sequencing. A few DR-DQ haplotypes were handled as single units for association and clustering because linkage in the cohort was strong. What the work shows at the level of the full study, not this receptor alone: Most CMV-associated TCR beta chains appeared to be HLA-restricted in a later analysis, and the HLA associations seemed to be driven largely by CMV exposure. A few of the identified cytomegalovirus-associated TCR beta chains were confirmed in vitro to be specific for cytomegalovirus antigens. Linkage disequilibrium might explain the correlated functional status among segregating V segments, but an unknown experimental factor could not be excluded. In a later analysis, TCR association rates were found to vary across HLA loci, with the most associated TCRs seen for DRB1 alleles and the fewest for HLA-C alleles. A further reported finding was that TCR beta sequences accurately predicted the HLA-A and HLA-B alleles for most subjects in the first cohort. An earlier analysis of approximately 530 of the donors showed that most TCR beta V segments appeared in productive rearrangements either about 87% or about 30% of the time, which broadly matched IMGT annotations. Specific HLA alleles were associated with 15,000 to 20,000 TCR beta sequences at a false discovery rate of 0.05 in a later analysis. The cohort was sequenced for TCR beta chains only, and without alpha or paired-chain data the features that could be detected were limited. HLA typing was unavailable for some donors at each locus, so association tests used only the typed subset. A later genetic analysis reported fewer N-insertions in productive TCRs among donors in an Asian-associated ancestry cluster than the 666-donor mean. When HLA alleles, especially DR and DQ, strongly co-occurred, TCR associations were difficult to assign to individual alleles. Some IMGT-functional V segments, including TRBV6-2 and TRBV6-3, could not be told apart with the 87-base-pair reads, so those segments were excluded. The authors suggested that the approach could potentially be extended to other disease states and immunological phenotypes. The earlier analysis of about 600 of the donors excluded roughly 16 rarely observed V segments, including chromosome 9 orphons, because counts were too low. The classifier was reported to diagnose cytomegalovirus status with high specificity and sensitivity in both the original cohort and the validation cohort. Sequencing depth was assumed to be roughly uniform across donors in the presence/absence analyses, though that assumption may not hold. The study gave a list of around 170 TCR beta chains associated with cytomegalovirus. Most TCR sequences were seen in very few donors, while some public TCRs were found in many individuals. Several of the top co-occurrence clusters appeared to be linked to parvovirus B19, influenza, CMV and Epstein-Barr virus, according to a later analysis. A later genetic analysis associated a missense DCLRE1C variant with V-gene and J-gene trimming of TCR beta chains, and an independent cohort replicated the association. The only immune exposure information available for the cohort was CMV serostatus. A later analysis found that HLA-associated TCR beta chains were more clonally expanded and had lower generation probabilities than equally common non-associated chains. A group of highly shared sequence variants was considered likely to be a technical artifact of the sequencing pipeline.

The source of this sequence is a woman between 40 and 55 years old in good health and CMV-seropositive. Sequenced input: PBMCs. Recombination connected TRBV7-9 to TRBJ1-5, with 10 bases matching TRBD1. The CDR3 in this case is CASSLVSGTGVVQPQHF. DNA sequence: TGTGCCAGCAGCTTAGTGTCCGGGACAGGGGTTGTTCAGCCCCAGCATTTT. Outside the CDR3, residues come from the reference TRBV7-9 and TRBJ1-5 proteins, so the full variable domain is: DTGVSQNPRHKITKRGQNVTFRCDPISEHNRLYWYRQTLGQGPEFLTYFQNEAQLEKSRLLSDRFSAERPKGSFSTLEIQRTEQGDSAMYLCASSLVSGTGVVQPQHFGDGTRLSIL.